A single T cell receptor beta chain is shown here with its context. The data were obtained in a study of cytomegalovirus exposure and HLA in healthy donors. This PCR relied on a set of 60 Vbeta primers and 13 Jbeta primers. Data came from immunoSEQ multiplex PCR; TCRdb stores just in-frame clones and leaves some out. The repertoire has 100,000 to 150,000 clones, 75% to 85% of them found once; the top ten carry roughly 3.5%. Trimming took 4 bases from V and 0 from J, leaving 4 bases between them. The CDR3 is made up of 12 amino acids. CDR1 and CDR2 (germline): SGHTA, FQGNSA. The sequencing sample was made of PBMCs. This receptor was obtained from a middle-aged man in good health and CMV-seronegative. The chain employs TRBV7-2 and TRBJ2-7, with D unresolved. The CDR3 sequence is CASSSSSYEQYF. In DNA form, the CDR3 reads TGTGCCAGCAGCTCCAGCTCCTACGAGCAGTACTTC.